This T cell receptor beta chain was obtained from a study of T cell changes during pregnancy in multiple sclerosis. The CDR3 extends over 14 amino acids. J gave up 5 bases and V 5 bases, and 2 bases lay outside the gene matches. Germline CDR1 reads MRHNA; CDR2 reads SNTAGT. The assay was immunoSEQ multiplex PCR, and TCRdb's table has in-frame clones only and misses some. The sample yields about 60,000 clones, roughly 92% seen once. This receptor was identified in a female donor with multiple sclerosis, enrolled in a pregnancy study. The J gene is TRBJ2-2, the V gene TRBV6-4; TRBD2 aligns across 10 bases. The material was peripheral blood, obtained in the first trimester of pregnancy. Here the CDR3 DNA reads TGTGCCAGCAGTCCTAGCGGGGGAACCGGGGAGCTGTTTTTT. This codes for CASSPSGGTGELFF.